A single TCR beta chain is shown here with its context. Its target is not known. Generated by immunoSEQ multiplex PCR, the TCRdb table keeps only in-frame clones and is missing some. The sample includes roughly 39,000 clones, 79% of them seen just once. This entry belongs to a study of T cells in localized non-small cell lung cancer. Study results and limitations: Uninvolved nearby lung showed the greatest T cell clonality, exceeding that found in tumor. Heterogeneity stays possible, as sequencing covered only one tumor region. The study detected a median roughly 50 of the top 100 tumor clones in adjacent lung. An association was observed between higher blood T cell density and longer overall survival.

Per germline, CDR1 MDHEN and CDR2 SYDVKM. The CDR3 consists of 13 residues. Trimming pared 3 bases from V and 4 bases from J, leaving 9 bases between. The clonotype originates from a woman between 40 and 69 years old with stage II squamous cell lung carcinoma. The source material was PBMCs, sampled before any cancer treatment. The rearrangement uses TRBV28 and TRBJ1-2, with D perhaps TRBD1 (5 bases). The CDR3 coding sequence is TGTGCCAGCAGTTTGGGGACGGGCTATGGCTACACCTTC. This codes for CASSLGTGYGYTF.